Reported below is one T cell receptor beta chain. Antigen unknown. The record originates from a study of T-cell reconstitution after alpha-beta-depleted transplantation in children. Notes on the study in general: It was newly produced T cells that mostly accounted for T-cell counts and diversity one year after transplant. Approximately two months post-transplant, alpha-beta T cells reportedly originated from several hundred expanded graft clones. Surviving recipient cells, namely T cells and thymic progenitors, were the source of high day-60 TCRbeta diversity in some patients.

Unique molecular identifiers were incorporated into the prepared TCRbeta library. TCRdb reanalysed the PCR reads using MiXCR and keeps one entry per CDR3 protein. This table has 400,000 to 450,000 distinct CDR3 sequences, roughly two fifths appearing once. The sample consisted of PBMCs, taken before TCRalphabeta/CD19-depleted stem cell transplant. The sequence came from a girl aged 2-10 years with aplastic anemia, due to receive a stem cell transplant.

CDR3 bases: TGTGCCAGCAGCCGTACGGATCGCGGTGAGCAGTTCTTC. It specifies CASSRTDRGEQFF. V is TRBV5-5 and J is TRBJ2-1; unclear D gene. V gave up 4 bases and J gave up 9 bases, with 14 bases separating them. This CDR3 spans 13 amino acids. Germline CDR1 SGHKS, CDR2 YYEKEE (reference sequence).